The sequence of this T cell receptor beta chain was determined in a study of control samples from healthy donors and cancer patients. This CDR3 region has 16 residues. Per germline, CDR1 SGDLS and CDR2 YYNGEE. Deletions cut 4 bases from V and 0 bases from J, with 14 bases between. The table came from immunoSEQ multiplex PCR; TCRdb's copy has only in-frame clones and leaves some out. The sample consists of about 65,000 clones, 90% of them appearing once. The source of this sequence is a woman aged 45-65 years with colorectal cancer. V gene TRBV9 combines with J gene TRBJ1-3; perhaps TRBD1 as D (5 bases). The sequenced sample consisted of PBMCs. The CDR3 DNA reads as TGTGCCAGCAGCCCGAGGGGACCGGCCTCTGGAAACACCATATATTTT. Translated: CASSPRGPASGNTIYF. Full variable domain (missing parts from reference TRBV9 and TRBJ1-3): DSGVTQTPKHLITATGQRVTLRCSPRSGDLSVYWYQQSLDQGLQFLIQYYNGEERAKGNILERFSAQQFPDLHSELNLSSLELGDSALYFCASSPRGPASGNTIYFGEGSWLTVV.